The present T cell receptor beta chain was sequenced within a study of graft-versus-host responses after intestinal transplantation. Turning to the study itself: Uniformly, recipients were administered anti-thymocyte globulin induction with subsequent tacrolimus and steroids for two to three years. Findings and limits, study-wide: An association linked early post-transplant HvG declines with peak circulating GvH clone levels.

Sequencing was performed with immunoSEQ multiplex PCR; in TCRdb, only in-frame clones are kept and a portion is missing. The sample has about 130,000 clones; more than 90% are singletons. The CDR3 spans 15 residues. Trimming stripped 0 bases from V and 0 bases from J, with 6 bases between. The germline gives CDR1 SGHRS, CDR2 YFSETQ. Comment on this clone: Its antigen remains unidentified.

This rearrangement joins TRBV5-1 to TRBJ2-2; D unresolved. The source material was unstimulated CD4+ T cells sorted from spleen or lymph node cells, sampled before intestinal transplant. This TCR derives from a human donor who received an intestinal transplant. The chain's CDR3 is CASSLGVANTGELFF. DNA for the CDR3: TGCGCCAGCAGCTTGGGAGTTGCGAACACCGGGGAGCTGTTTTTT.